This T cell receptor beta chain came from a study of blood T cell repertoires in COVID-19 (dated by TCRdb to about 2020). Turning to the overall study: Samples covering the acute and convalescent phases of COVID-19 were provided by collaborators in the United States, Italy and Spain. A freely available public database, intended as a resource for researchers studying the immune response to SARS-CoV-2, is where the repertoires were released. The material from the prospective study consisted of cDNA or gDNA derived from T cells, B-cell-depleted T cells, or PBMCs. Sample metadata almost always included a de-identified subject ID, COVID-19 status, age in years and sex. The samples were drawn from the first 160 participants of the ongoing ImmuneRACE study and from under 1,500 subjects provided by 6 global collaborators. Deeply sampled blood TCRbeta repertoires from subjects exposed to, actively infected with, or recovered from COVID-19 were included in the dataset. Where available, HLA class I and class II types were obtained from metadata supplied by the sample provider rather than from assay-based typing.

The immunoSEQ Assay, a bias-controlled multiplex PCR, was used to amplify TCRbeta CDR3 regions from genomic DNA. Regarding the original processing steps: The number of nucleated cells in each sample was estimated by amplification of reference gene primers within the assay. Sequence reads were collapsed and filtered to measure the absolute abundance of every unique TCRbeta CDR3 rearrangement. Productive Simpson clonality was computed per sample as the square root of Simpson's diversity index over productive rearrangements. This immuneACCESS table, as held by TCRdb, lists in-frame sequences with V and J called but not all clones. Of the missing ones, under half trace to an unresolved V gene in checked studies; the others have no known cause. The V and J calls and clone size are taken from that table; D and trimming were inferred from the DNA. The sample yields about 220,000 clones; 80% to 85% were counted once. The ten biggest clones cover 20% of the sample.

Each collaborating institution followed its own protocols to collect whole blood in K2EDTA tubes. Collaborator samples were shipped for TCRbeta analysis as frozen whole blood, isolated PBMCs, or DNA extracted from either sample type. As concerns this clone: What antigen it recognizes has not been identified. It has no much larger one-base neighbor in the sample; base qualities were not kept.

Broader findings and caveats from the paper: The amount of clinical and demographic metadata varied by source and participant and was provided uncurated.

The CDR3, cysteine through phenylalanine, is 14 amino acids long. Here the CDR3 DNA is all that survives: 42 bases in frame from base 1. From the germline V gene (reference sequence), CDR1 is SEHNR and CDR2 is FQNEAQ. Unmatched junction bases come to 3, with V trimmed by 6 bases and J by 0 bases. Sequencing input: peripheral blood. The TCR was taken from a man aged 25-45 years with active or convalescent COVID-19. This chain joins TRBV7-9 to TRBJ1-1; 8 central nucleotides agree with TRBD1. The CDR3 here reads CASREDRVNTEAFF. The bases read TGTGCCAGCAGAGAGGACAGGGTGAACACTGAAGCTTTCTTT.